Listed here are 24 T cell receptor beta chains from one sample, sequenced in a study of cytomegalovirus exposure and HLA in healthy donors. Sequencing used immunoSEQ multiplex PCR; TCRdb keeps in-frame clones, though not all of them. The data contain roughly 250,000 clones, approximately 90% of them singletons. Sequenced material: PBMCs. Receptors were obtained from a man between 18 and 29 years old in good health and CMV-seronegative.

This rearrangement joins TRBV7-2 to TRBJ2-1; D is possibly TRBD2 (6 bases). The CDR3 sequence is 14 residues long. CDR1 SGHTA and CDR2 FQGNSA come from the germline V gene. V lost 1 base to trimming and J lost 10 bases, with 14 bases between them. The CDR3 here is CASSLVVAGNEQFF. The CDR3 coding sequence is TGTGCCAGCAGCTTAGTTGTCGCGGGAAACGAGCAGTTCTTC. Full variable domain (rest looked up from reference TRBV7-2 and TRBJ2-1): GAGVSQSPSNKVTEKGKDVELRCDPISGHTALYWYRQSLGQGLEFLIYFQGNSAPDKSGLPSDRFSAERTGGSVSTLTIQRTQQEDSAVYLCASSLVVAGNEQFFGPGTRLTVL.

The rearrangement links TRBV11-3 to TRBJ2-7, with a possible D match to TRBD2 (5 bases). CDR3 length: 14 amino acids. The V end was cut by 5 bases, the J end by 6 bases, with 17 bases between. CDR1 is SGHNT, CDR2 YENEEA, per germline. This CDR3 reads CASSPTPEGSEQYF. In nucleotides, the CDR3 is TGTGCCAGCAGCCCGACCCCTGAGGGCAGCGAGCAGTACTTC.

This clone was found a few times. This rearrangement joins TRBV27 to TRBJ1-2, with unresolved D. CDR1 is MNHEY and CDR2 is SMNVEV in the germline V gene (reference sequence). The ends were cut back, 6 bases at V and 8 bases at J, with 22 bases in the middle. This CDR3 is built from 15 residues. The CDR3 nucleotides are TGTGCCAGCAGCTCTCCTTTACGCAGGCGGGAAGGCTACACCTTC. Protein sequence: CASSSPLRRREGYTF.

As regards this clone: The sample contains more than one DNA sequence encoding this CDR3. The rearrangement links TRBV27 to TRBJ2-7, with a weak D call TRBD2 (6 bases). Germline V gene data show CDR1 as MNHEY and CDR2 as SMNVEV (reference sequence). V was pared by 3 bases and J by 4 bases, with 7 bases between. CDR3 size: 12 residues. CDR3 protein: CASSLEGYEQYF. The CDR3 DNA sequence: TGTGCCAGCAGTTTGGAGGGGTACGAGCAGTACTTC.

This CDR3 is CASSLAASGQETQYF. CDR3 sequence (DNA): TGTGCCAGCAGCTTGGCGGCTAGCGGCCAAGAGACCCAGTACTTC. The rearrangement joins TRBV5-4 to TRBJ2-5; the match to TRBD2 covers 7 bases. This CDR3 has 15 amino acids. Germline CDR1 and CDR2: SGHNT and YYREEE (reference sequence). V was pared by 0 bases and J by 1 base, with 3 bases of the junction left unmatched.

J is TRBJ1-1 and V is TRBV19; no firm D call. Germline CDR1 reads LNHDA; CDR2 reads SQIVND (reference sequence). There are 14 residues in the CDR3. Trimming shortened V by 3 bases and J by 0 bases, and 8 bases separated the two germline ends. In DNA form, the CDR3 reads TGTGCCAGTAGTATCACCGGGTTGAACACTGAAGCTTTCTTT. This translates into CASSITGLNTEAFF.

V is TRBV6-1 and J is TRBJ2-7, with 11 bases matching TRBD1. The CDR3 has 14 residues. The germline CDR1 and CDR2 sequences are MNHNS and SASEGT. The J segment lost 5 bases and the V segment lost 9 bases, leaving 9 bases of the junction unmatched. The CDR3 DNA reads as TGTGCCAGTTCCCGGGACAGGGGGAGCCACGAGCAGTACTTC. This codes for CASSRDRGSHEQYF.

The rearrangement links TRBV7-9 to TRBJ2-7, with D tentatively TRBD2 (6 bases). Germline-derived CDR1 and CDR2 are SEHNR and FQNEAQ (reference sequence). With 5 bases removed from V and 1 base from J, the gap between germline ends came to 9 bases. The CDR3 contains 13 residues. CDR3 DNA: TGTGCCAGCAGCCAGGGAGGTTCCTACGAGCAGTACTTC. Amino acids: CASSQGGSYEQYF. Drawing the rest from reference TRBV7-9 and TRBJ2-7, the complete variable domain is DTGVSQNPRHKITKRGQNVTFRCDPISEHNRLYWYRQTLGQGPEFLTYFQNEAQLEKSRLLSDRFSAERPKGSFSTLEIQRTEQGDSAMYLCASSQGGSYEQYFGPGTRLTVT.

The rearrangement links TRBV28 to TRBJ1-4; D not certain. This CDR3 has 15 residues. CDR1 is MDHEN, CDR2 SYDVKM, per germline. The ends were cut back, 4 bases at V and 3 bases at J, with 12 bases in the middle. CDR3 protein: CASSSARTANEKLFF. CDR3 DNA: TGTGCCAGCAGTTCCGCGCGAACGGCTAATGAAAAACTGTTTTTT.

The CDR3 DNA is TGTGCCAGCACCGAGACAGGTCCCTACGAGCAGTACTTC. Translating gives CASTETGPYEQYF. The genes are TRBV2 and TRBJ2-7; D possibly corresponds to TRBD1 (6 bases). V lost 7 bases and J lost 2, with 12 bases in between. Germline CDR1 and CDR2: SNHLY and FYNNEI. CDR3 length: 13 amino acids.

This clone has a handful of counts. The gene calls are TRBV6-5 and TRBJ2-2; D is perhaps TRBD2 (6 bases). The CDR3 extends over 14 amino acids. Germline V CDR1 and CDR2: MNHEY, SVGAGI. Trimming left V 0 bases short and J 5 bases short, with 7 bases between. The CDR3 DNA follows: TGTGCCAGCAGTTACTCAGGAGGGACCGGGGAGCTGTTTTTT. Translated, it gives CASSYSGGTGELFF.

The chain combines TRBV5-1 with TRBJ2-7; 11 nucleotides agree with TRBD2. J was trimmed by 5 bases and V by 0 bases; bases with no gene match: 25. The CDR3 loop spans 22 amino acids. Germline-derived CDR1 and CDR2 are SGHRS and YFSETQ. CDR3 sequence reads: CASSLDFLASGGPGYTGDEQYF. The CDR3 DNA reads as TGCGCCAGCAGCTTGGATTTCCTTGCTAGCGGGGGGCCGGGCTATACCGGGGACGAGCAGTACTTC. Full variable domain (missing parts from reference TRBV5-1 and TRBJ2-7): KAGVTQTPRYLIKTRGQQVTLSCSPISGHRSVSWYQQTPGQGLQFLFEYFSETQRNKGNFPGRFSGRQFSNSRSEMNVSTLELGDSALYLCASSLDFLASGGPGYTGDEQYFGPGTRLTVT.

CDR3 bases: TGTGCCAGCAGTTTTAGTAGCTCTGGGGCCAACGTCCTGACTTTC. It translates to CASSFSSSGANVLTF. J is TRBJ2-6 and V is TRBV28; no reliable D call. Germline V gene sequence: CDR1 MDHEN, CDR2 SYDVKM. The CDR3 loop spans 15 amino acids. The germline V and J ends were trimmed by 3 bases and 0 bases, with 6 bases remaining between them.

V gene TRBV27 combines with J gene TRBJ2-7, with 7 bases aligning to TRBD2. The V segment lost 6 bases and the J segment 2 bases; nucleotides outside the gene matches: 10. Germline V gene data show CDR1 as MNHEY and CDR2 as SMNVEV (reference sequence). This CDR3 has 15 residues. This CDR3 reads CASSISGLGTYEQYF. The DNA for the CDR3 is TGTGCCAGCAGCATTAGCGGGCTAGGGACCTACGAGCAGTACTTC.

V gene TRBV18 combines with J gene TRBJ1-2; D is perhaps TRBD1 (6 bases). The V end lost 2 bases, the J end lost 0 bases, and 22 bases lay between the germline ends. The CDR3 consists of 19 residues. Germline V gene lookup returns CDR1 KGHSH and CDR2 LQKENI. The CDR3 DNA follows: TGTGCCAGCTCACCAGTGTTTACAGGGCAGTCAAAGGCTAACTATGGCTACACCTTC. Protein sequence: CASSPVFTGQSKANYGYTF.

The V and J genes are TRBV10-2 and TRBJ2-7; a weak D match, TRBD2 (6 bases). The CDR3 sequence is 14 residues long. Between the trimmed V and J ends, which lost 3 bases and 2 bases, there was a span of 11 bases. Germline CDR1 and CDR2: WSHSY and SAAADI. DNA for the CDR3: TGCGCCAGCAGTGACTTGCGGGGCACCTACGAGCAGTACTTC. It specifies CASSDLRGTYEQYF.

The chain links TRBV2 to TRBJ2-2; 7 nucleotides agree with TRBD1. The ends lost 7 bases at V and 8 bases at J; junction bases unmatched: 7. CDR3 length equals 13 residues. In germline, CDR1 is SNHLY, CDR2 FYNNEI. The CDR3 sequence is CASMGRGYGELFF. As DNA, the CDR3 is TGTGCCAGCATGGGCAGGGGGTATGGGGAGCTGTTTTTT.

This clone was seen a single time. This chain links TRBV6-6 with TRBJ1-3; D not resolved. This CDR3 has 16 residues. The germline gives CDR1 MNHNY, CDR2 SVGAGI (reference sequence). Trimming took 6 bases from V and 0 from J, leaving 15 bases between them. For the CDR3, the DNA is TGTGCCAGCAGCGCCCCTCCGGTGAGCTCTGGAAACACCATATATTTT. This gives the protein CASSAPPVSSGNTIYF.

This clone showed up just once. The rearrangement links TRBV11-2 to TRBJ2-3, with no clear D. Trimming removed 1 base at V and 2 bases at J, with 10 bases between. This CDR3 region has 15 residues. CDR1 SGHAT and CDR2 FQNNGV come from the germline V gene. The CDR3 sequence is CASSLGLWPTDTQYF. The CDR3 DNA follows: TGTGCCAGCAGCTTAGGCTTGTGGCCCACAGATACGCAGTATTTT.

The chain has TRBV11-2 and TRBJ2-1; 9 bases agree with TRBD2. Losses at the gene ends were 1 base for V and 2 bases for J; bases not matched to a gene: 9. The CDR3 spans 18 residues. The germline V gene encodes CDR1 SGHAT and CDR2 FQNNGV. Here the CDR3 DNA reads TGTGCCAGCAGCTTAGGGTTTATGCGGGGGGGCCCCTACAATGAGCAGTTCTTC. This encodes CASSLGFMRGGPYNEQFF.

This chain joins TRBV7-2 and TRBJ1-1, with 7 nucleotides matching TRBD1. The J segment lost 7 bases and the V segment lost 1 base, leaving 6 bases of the junction unmatched. The CDR3 runs to 14 residues. Germline CDR1 reads SGHTA; CDR2 reads FQGNSA. The CDR3 DNA reads TGTGCCAGCAGCTTAGTGGGACAGACCAATGAAGCTTTCTTT. This codes for CASSLVGQTNEAFF.

The chain couples TRBV27 to TRBJ2-5, with 8 bases lining up with TRBD1. CDR1 is MNHEY, CDR2 SMNVEV, per germline (reference sequence). CDR3 size: 14 residues. Trimming cost V 3 bases and J 4 bases; bases outside gene matches: 4. DNA for the CDR3: TGTGCCAGCAGTTTGCAGGGGGCTGCAGAGACCCAGTACTTC. It yields the protein CASSLQGAAETQYF.

This clone has a single count. This chain connects TRBV28 to TRBJ2-3, with a tentative D call TRBD2 (6 bases). The CDR3 spans 14 residues. V was shortened by 2 bases and J by 3 bases, with 9 bases between the two germline ends. Germline-derived CDR1 and CDR2 are MDHEN and SYDVKM. CDR3 region: CASSLRRETDTQYF. The DNA for the CDR3 is TGTGCCAGCAGTTTAAGGCGGGAAACAGATACGCAGTATTTT.

V gene TRBV29-1 combines with J gene TRBJ2-3, with 9 positions matching TRBD1. The CDR3 totals 13 residues. CDR1 is SQVTM, CDR2 ANQGSEA, per germline. J gave up 6 bases and V 7 bases, and 8 bases lay outside the gene matches. DNA of the CDR3: TGCAGCGCCGAACAGGGGGCAGGTGATACGCAGTATTTT. It specifies CSAEQGAGDTQYF.